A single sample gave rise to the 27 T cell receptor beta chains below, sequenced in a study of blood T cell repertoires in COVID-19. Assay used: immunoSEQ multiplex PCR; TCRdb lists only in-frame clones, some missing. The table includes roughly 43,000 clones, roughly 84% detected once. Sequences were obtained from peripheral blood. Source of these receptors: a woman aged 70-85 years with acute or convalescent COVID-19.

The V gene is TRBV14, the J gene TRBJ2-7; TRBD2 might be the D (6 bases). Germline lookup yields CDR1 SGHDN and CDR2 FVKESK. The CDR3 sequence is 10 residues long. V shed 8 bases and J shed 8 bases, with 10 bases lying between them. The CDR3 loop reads CASGGIKQYF. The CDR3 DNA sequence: TGTGCCAGCGGCGGGATAAAGCAGTACTTC.

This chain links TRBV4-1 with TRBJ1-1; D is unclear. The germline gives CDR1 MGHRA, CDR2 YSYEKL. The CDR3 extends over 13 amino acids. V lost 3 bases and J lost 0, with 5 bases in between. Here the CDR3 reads CASSQAVNTEAFF. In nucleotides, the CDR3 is TGCGCCAGCAGCCAGGCTGTGAACACTGAAGCTTTCTTT.

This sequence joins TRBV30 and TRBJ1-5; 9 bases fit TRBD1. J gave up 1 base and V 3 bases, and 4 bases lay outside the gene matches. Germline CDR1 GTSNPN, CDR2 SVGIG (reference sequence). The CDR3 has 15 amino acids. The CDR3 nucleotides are TGTGCCTGGAGGGGACAGGGAATCAGCAATCAGCCCCAGCATTTT. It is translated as CAWRGQGISNQPQHF.

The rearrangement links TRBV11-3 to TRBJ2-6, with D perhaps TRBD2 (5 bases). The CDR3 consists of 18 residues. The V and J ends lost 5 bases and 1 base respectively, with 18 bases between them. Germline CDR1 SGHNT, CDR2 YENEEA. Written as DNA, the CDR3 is TGTGCCAGCAGCCCAGGAATAGCGTCCTATTCTGGGGCCAACGTCCTGACTTTC. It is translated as CASSPGIASYSGANVLTF.

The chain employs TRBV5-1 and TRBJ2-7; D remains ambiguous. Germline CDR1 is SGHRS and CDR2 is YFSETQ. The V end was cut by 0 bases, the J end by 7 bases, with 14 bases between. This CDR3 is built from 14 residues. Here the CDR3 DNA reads TGCGCCAGCAGCTTGGTCCCCCTGCCGGGTGAGCAGTACTTC. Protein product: CASSLVPLPGEQYF.

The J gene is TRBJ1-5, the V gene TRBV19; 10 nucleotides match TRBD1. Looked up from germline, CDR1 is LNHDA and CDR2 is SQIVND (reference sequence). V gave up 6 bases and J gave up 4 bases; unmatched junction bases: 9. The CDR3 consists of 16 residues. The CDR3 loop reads CASSQPGTGVNQPQHF. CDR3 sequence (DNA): TGTGCCAGTAGCCAACCCGGGACAGGGGTTAATCAGCCCCAGCATTTT.

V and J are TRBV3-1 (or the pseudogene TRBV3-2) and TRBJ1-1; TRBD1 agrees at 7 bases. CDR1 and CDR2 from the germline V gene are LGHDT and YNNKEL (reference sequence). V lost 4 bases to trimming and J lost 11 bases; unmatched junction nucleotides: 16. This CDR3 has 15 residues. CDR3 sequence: CASSPFGQGGPPAFF. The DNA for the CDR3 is TGTGCCAGCAGCCCGTTCGGGCAGGGGGGTCCGCCTGCTTTCTTT.

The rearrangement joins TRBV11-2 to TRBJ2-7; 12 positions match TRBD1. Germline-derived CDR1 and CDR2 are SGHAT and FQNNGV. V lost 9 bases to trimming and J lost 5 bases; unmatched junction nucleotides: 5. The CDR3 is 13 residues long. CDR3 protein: CASKGQGANEQYF. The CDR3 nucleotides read TGTGCCAGTAAGGGACAGGGGGCAAACGAGCAGTACTTC.

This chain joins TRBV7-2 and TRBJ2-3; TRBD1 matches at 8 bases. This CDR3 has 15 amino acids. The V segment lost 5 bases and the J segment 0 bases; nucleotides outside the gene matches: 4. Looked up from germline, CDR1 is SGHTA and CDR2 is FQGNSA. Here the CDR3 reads CASSRDRSSTDTQYF. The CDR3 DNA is TGTGCCAGCAGCAGGGACAGGAGTAGCACAGATACGCAGTATTTT.

The DNA for the CDR3 is TGCAGCCAGAAAATGAACACTGAAGCTTTCTTT. Translated, it gives CSQKMNTEAFF. The genes are TRBV20-1 and TRBJ1-1; D is unclear. Germline CDR1 is DFQATT and CDR2 is SNEGSKA (reference sequence). The CDR3 has 11 amino acids.

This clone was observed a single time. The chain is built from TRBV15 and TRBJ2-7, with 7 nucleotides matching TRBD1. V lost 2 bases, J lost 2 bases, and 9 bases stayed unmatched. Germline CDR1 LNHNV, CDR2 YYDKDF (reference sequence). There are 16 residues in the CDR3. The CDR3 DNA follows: TGTGCCACCAGCAGATCAAGTCGGGACAGAACCTACGAGCAGTACTTC. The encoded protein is CATSRSSRDRTYEQYF.

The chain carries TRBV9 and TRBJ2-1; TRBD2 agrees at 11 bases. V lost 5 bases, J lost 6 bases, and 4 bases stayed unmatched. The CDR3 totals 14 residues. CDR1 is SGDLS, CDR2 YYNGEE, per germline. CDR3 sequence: CASSLAGGRNEQFF. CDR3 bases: TGTGCCAGCAGTTTAGCGGGAGGGCGCAATGAGCAGTTCTTC.

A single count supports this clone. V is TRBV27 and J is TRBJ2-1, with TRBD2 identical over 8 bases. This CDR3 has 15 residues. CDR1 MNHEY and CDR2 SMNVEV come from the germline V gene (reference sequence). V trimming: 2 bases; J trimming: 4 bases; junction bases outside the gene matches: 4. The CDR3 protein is CASSLNGGRYNEQFF. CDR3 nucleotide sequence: TGTGCCAGCAGTTTAAATGGCGGGAGGTACAATGAGCAGTTCTTC.

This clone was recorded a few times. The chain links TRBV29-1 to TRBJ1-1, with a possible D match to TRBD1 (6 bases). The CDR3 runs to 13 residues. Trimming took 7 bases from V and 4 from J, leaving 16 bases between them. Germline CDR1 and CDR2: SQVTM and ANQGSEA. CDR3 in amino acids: CSGHRDLSTEAFF. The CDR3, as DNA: TGCAGCGGTCACAGGGATTTGAGCACTGAAGCTTTCTTT.

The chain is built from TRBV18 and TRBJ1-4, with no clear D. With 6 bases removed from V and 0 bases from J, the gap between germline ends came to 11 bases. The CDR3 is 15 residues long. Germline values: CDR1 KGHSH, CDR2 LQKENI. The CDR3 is CASSGSRATNEKLFF. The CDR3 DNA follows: TGTGCCAGCTCGGGGAGCAGAGCAACTAATGAAAAACTGTTTTTT.

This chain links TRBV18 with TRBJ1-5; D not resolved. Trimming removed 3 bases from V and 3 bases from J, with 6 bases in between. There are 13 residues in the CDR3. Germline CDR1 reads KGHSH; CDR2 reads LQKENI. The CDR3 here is CASSPGINQPQHF. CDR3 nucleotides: TGTGCCAGCTCACCCGGGATCAATCAGCCCCAGCATTTT. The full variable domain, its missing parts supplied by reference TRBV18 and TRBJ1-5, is NAGVMQNPRHLVRRRGQEARLRCSPMKGHSHVYWYRQLPEEGLKFMVYLQKENIIDESGMPKERFSAEFPKEGPSILRIQQVVRGDSAAYFCASSPGINQPQHFGDGTRLSIL.

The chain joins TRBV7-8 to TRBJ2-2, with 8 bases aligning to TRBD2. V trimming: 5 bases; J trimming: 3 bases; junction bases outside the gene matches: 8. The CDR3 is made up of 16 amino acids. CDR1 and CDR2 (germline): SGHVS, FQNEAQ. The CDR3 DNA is TGTGCCAGCAGCCCCCCGGGACTAGGGGACACCGGGGAGCTGTTTTTT. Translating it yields CASSPPGLGDTGELFF.

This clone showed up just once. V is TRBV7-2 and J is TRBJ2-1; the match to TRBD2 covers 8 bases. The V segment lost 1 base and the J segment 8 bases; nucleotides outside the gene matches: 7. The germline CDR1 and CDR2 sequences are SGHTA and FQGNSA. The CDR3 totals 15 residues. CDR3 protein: CASSLVSGSRDEQFF. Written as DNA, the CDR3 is TGTGCCAGCAGCTTAGTAAGCGGGAGTCGGGATGAGCAGTTCTTC. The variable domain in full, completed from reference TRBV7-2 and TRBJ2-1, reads GAGVSQSPSNKVTEKGKDVELRCDPISGHTALYWYRQSLGQGLEFLIYFQGNSAPDKSGLPSDRFSAERTGGSVSTLTIQRTQQEDSAVYLCASSLVSGSRDEQFFGPGTRLTVL.

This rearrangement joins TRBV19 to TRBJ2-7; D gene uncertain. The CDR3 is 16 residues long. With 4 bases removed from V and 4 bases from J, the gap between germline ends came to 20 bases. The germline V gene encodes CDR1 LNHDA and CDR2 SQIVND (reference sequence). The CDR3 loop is CASSTGWARFQYEQYF. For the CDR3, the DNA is TGTGCCAGTAGTACTGGCTGGGCCAGATTTCAGTACGAGCAGTACTTC.

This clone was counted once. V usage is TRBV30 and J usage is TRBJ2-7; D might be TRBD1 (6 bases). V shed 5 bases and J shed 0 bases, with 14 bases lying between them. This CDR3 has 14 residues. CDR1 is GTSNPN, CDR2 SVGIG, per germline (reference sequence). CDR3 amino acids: CAWEPGTSSYEQYF. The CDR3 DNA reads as TGTGCCTGGGAGCCCGGGACAAGCTCCTACGAGCAGTACTTC. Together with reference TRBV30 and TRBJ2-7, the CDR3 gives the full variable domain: SQTIHQWPATLVQPVGSPLSLECTVEGTSNPNLYWYRQAAGRGLQLLFYSVGIGQISSEVPQNLSASRPQDRQFILSSKKLLLSDSGFYLCAWEPGTSSYEQYFGPGTRLTVT.

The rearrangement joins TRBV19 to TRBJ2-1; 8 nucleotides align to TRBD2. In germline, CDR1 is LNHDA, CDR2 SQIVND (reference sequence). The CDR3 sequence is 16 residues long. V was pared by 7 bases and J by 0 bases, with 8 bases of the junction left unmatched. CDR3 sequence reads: CASTSSGTLSYNEQFF. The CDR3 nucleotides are TGTGCCAGTACCAGTAGCGGGACGCTCTCCTACAATGAGCAGTTCTTC.

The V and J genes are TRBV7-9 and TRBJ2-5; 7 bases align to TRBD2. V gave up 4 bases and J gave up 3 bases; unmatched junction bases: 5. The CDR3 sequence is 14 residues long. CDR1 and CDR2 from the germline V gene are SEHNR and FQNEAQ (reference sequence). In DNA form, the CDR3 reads TGTGCCAGCAGCTCCCTGGCGGGGGAAGAGACCCAGTACTTC. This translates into CASSSLAGEETQYF.

This CDR3 is CASGGERGTRGSEQYF. For the CDR3, the DNA is TGTGCCAGCGGGGGAGAGAGAGGGACTAGGGGCAGCGAGCAGTACTTC. The rearrangement links TRBV27 to TRBJ2-7, with 8 bases identical to TRBD2. CDR1 is MNHEY and CDR2 is SMNVEV in the germline V gene (reference sequence). This CDR3 has 16 amino acids. After removal of 8 bases from V and 6 bases from J, the junction contained 18 bases not matched to a gene.

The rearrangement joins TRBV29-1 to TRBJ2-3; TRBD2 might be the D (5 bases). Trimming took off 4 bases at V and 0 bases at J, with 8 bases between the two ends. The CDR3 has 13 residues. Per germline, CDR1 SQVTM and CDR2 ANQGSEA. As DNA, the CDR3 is TGCAGCGTTGCTAGGAGGAGCACAGATACGCAGTATTTT. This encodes CSVARRSTDTQYF.

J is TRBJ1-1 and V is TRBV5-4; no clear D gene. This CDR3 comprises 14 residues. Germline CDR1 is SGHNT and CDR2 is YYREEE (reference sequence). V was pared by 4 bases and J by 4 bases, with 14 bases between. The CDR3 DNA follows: TGTGCCAGCAGCCGAATTAGCTCCTCCACTGAAGCTTTCTTT. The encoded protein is CASSRISSSTEAFF.

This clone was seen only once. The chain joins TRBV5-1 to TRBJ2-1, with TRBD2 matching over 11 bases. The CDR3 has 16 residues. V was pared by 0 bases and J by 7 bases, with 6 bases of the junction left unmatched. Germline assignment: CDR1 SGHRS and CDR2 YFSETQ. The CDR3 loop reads CASSLDASGRRNEQFF. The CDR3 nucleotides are TGCGCCAGCAGCTTGGATGCTAGCGGGAGGAGGAATGAGCAGTTCTTC.

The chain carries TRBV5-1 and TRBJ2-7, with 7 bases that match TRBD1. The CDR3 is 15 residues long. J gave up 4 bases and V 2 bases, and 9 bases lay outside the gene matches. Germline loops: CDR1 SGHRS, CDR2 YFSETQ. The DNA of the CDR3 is TGCGCCAGCAGCTTAGCCCCCAGGGGGACATACGAGCAGTACTTC. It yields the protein CASSLAPRGTYEQYF.